Presented here are 3 T cell receptor beta chains from one specimen sequenced in a study of blood T cell repertoires in COVID-19. Repertoires were generated with immunoSEQ multiplex PCR, while TCRdb's copy carries only in-frame clones and drops some. The sample comprises 25,000 to 35,000 clones, roughly 85% of which are singletons, and under 8% rests with the top ten. The source material was peripheral blood. The source is a man aged 55 to 70 with active COVID-19.

A few counts support this clone. V and J are TRBV7-9 and TRBJ2-7, with 9 positions matching TRBD1. V lost 6 bases, J lost 2 bases, and 5 bases stayed unmatched. The germline CDR1 and CDR2 sequences are SEHNR and FQNEAQ (reference sequence). This CDR3 is 14 amino acids long. The CDR3 spells CASSSGTGTYEQYF. In DNA, the CDR3 is TGTGCCAGCAGTTCCGGGACAGGGACCTACGAGCAGTACTTC.

The V and J genes are TRBV5-1 and TRBJ2-4; 8 bases map to TRBD2. Losses at the gene ends were 0 bases for V and 8 bases for J; bases not matched to a gene: 16. There are 18 residues in the CDR3. The germline V gene has CDR1 SGHRS and CDR2 YFSETQ. CDR3 amino acids: CASSLARGQREWGDIQYF. CDR3 sequence (DNA): TGCGCCAGCAGCTTGGCCAGGGGTCAGCGGGAGTGGGGGGACATTCAGTACTTC.

This clone was detected a few times. CDR3 sequence (DNA): TGTGCCAGCAGCAGAGCGGGAGTCTTGGACGAGCAGTACTTC. Its translation is CASSRAGVLDEQYF. V usage is TRBV6-5 and J usage is TRBJ2-7, with 8 bases identical to TRBD2. J was trimmed by 5 bases and V by 6 bases; bases with no gene match: 9. The CDR3 spans 14 residues. The germline V gene encodes CDR1 MNHEY and CDR2 SVGAGI.